The 8 T cell receptor beta chains reported below all come from one sample, sequenced in a study of blood T cell repertoires in COVID-19. TCRdb's table, derived via immunoSEQ multiplex PCR, lists solely in-frame clones and lacks some. The sample contains some 130,000 clones, about 89% of which appear only once. Sequenced: peripheral blood. The receptor source for this set is a man between 60 and 75 years old with COVID-19, enrolled during active disease.

The chain is built from TRBV9 and TRBJ1-6; 10 positions agree with TRBD1. Trimming cost V 3 bases and J 6 bases; bases outside gene matches: 9. The germline V gene has CDR1 SGDLS and CDR2 YYNGEE. This CDR3 is 17 amino acids long. The CDR3 DNA reads TGTGCCAGCAGCGAGTACATGGGACAGGGGATTAATTCACCCCTCCACTTT. Protein: CASSEYMGQGINSPLHF.

This chain connects TRBV19 to TRBJ2-2, with 9 positions matching TRBD2. Germline trimming cut 4 bases from V and 2 bases from J; bases unmatched to any gene: 5. The CDR3 runs to 16 residues. Germline V gene lookup returns CDR1 LNHDA and CDR2 SQIVND (reference sequence). The chain's CDR3 is CASSTRLAANTGELFF. In nucleotides, the CDR3 is TGTGCCAGTAGTACCCGACTAGCGGCTAACACCGGGGAGCTGTTTTTT.

J is TRBJ2-5 and V is TRBV6-9, with 13 bases that match TRBD2. The ends lost 5 bases at V and 3 bases at J; junction bases unmatched: 18. Germline values: CDR1 MNHGY, CDR2 SVAAGI. This CDR3 has 20 residues. The CDR3 loop is CASSGLAGVRTSIRKETQYF. DNA of the CDR3: TGTGCCAGCAGTGGACTAGCGGGGGTCCGCACCTCTATAAGGAAAGAGACCCAGTACTTC.

The chain recombines TRBV3-1 (or the pseudogene TRBV3-2) with TRBJ2-5; a possible D gene is TRBD1 (6 bases). V was pared by 0 bases and J by 0 bases, with 17 bases between. The CDR3 extends over 18 amino acids. Looked up from germline, CDR1 is LGHDT and CDR2 is YNNKEL (reference sequence). The CDR3 sequence: CASSQEVPLGANQETQYF. In DNA, the CDR3 is TGTGCCAGCAGCCAAGAAGTACCGTTGGGGGCGAACCAAGAGACCCAGTACTTC.

There are a few counts of this clone. This sequence joins TRBV6-2 or TRBV6-3 and TRBJ1-6; D is unclear. CDR1 MNHEY and CDR2 SVGEGT come from the germline V gene. The V and J ends lost 5 bases and 5 bases respectively, with 19 bases between them. The CDR3 covers 17 residues. The CDR3 spells CASSRPPGKNHNSPLHF. As DNA, the CDR3 is TGTGCCAGCAGTCGGCCCCCAGGAAAAAACCATAATTCACCCCTCCACTTT.

V gene TRBV12-3 or TRBV12-4 combines with J gene TRBJ1-6; D is perhaps TRBD1 (6 bases). Trimming took off 6 bases at V and 10 bases at J, with 13 bases between the two ends. This CDR3 is built from 13 residues. This CDR3 is CASSRDRRSPLHF. The CDR3 DNA reads as TGTGCCAGCAGCCGAGACAGGAGATCACCCCTCCACTTT.

This clone was found once. The chain has TRBV28 and TRBJ2-5; a weak D match, TRBD2 (5 bases). The germline V and J ends were trimmed by 6 bases and 5 bases, with 16 bases remaining between them. Germline CDR1 reads MDHEN; CDR2 reads SYDVKM. This CDR3 spans 14 amino acids. CDR3 DNA: TGTGCCAGCAGCCCAAGGACTGCACGGGAGACCCAGTACTTC. It codes for CASSPRTARETQYF.

V is TRBV3-1 (or the pseudogene TRBV3-2) and J is TRBJ2-7; D gene unclear. The germline V and J ends were trimmed by 0 bases and 2 bases, with 5 bases remaining between them. The length of the CDR3 is 13 residues. Germline-derived CDR1 and CDR2 are LGHDT and YNNKEL (reference sequence). This CDR3 is CASSQEQTYEQYF. The DNA for the CDR3 is TGTGCCAGCAGCCAAGAGCAGACCTACGAGCAGTACTTC.